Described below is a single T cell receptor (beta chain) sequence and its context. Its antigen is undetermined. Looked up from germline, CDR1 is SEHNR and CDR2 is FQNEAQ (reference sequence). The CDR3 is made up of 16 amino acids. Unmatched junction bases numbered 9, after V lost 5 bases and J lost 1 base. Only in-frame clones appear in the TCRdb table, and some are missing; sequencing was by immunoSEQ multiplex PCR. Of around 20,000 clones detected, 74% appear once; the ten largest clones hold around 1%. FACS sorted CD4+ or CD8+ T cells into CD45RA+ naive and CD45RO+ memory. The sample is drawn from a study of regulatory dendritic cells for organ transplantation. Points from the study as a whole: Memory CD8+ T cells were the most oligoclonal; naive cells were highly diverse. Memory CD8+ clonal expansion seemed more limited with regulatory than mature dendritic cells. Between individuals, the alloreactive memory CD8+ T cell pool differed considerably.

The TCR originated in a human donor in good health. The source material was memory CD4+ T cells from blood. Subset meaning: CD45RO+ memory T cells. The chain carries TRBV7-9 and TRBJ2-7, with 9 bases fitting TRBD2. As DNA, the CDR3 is TGTGCCAGCAGCCCCCAGAGTAGCGGGGGATCCTACGAGCAGTACTTC. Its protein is CASSPQSSGGSYEQYF.